This T cell receptor beta chain was documented in a study of cytomegalovirus exposure and HLA in healthy donors. Study-level points and caveats: Being productive about 90% or about 30% of the time was typical of most TCR beta V segments in an earlier analysis. The investigators catalogued 164 TCR beta chains as cytomegalovirus-associated.

To note about this clone: Antigen: not known.

The CDR3 extends over 15 amino acids. With 2 bases removed from V and 0 bases from J, the gap between germline ends came to 6 bases. Germline V gene sequence: CDR1 SGHRS, CDR2 YFSETQ. Primers: 60 Vbeta forward and 13 Jbeta reverse. The method was immunoSEQ multiplex PCR; TCRdb's version includes in-frame clones alone and lacks a portion of them. The sample has fewer than 250,000 clones, roughly 80% seen once. Donors had nominal health at sampling but likely had unrecorded immune exposures. The receptor was isolated from a man aged 25-45 years in good health and CMV-seronegative. The chain is built from TRBV5-1 and TRBJ2-6; D is undetermined. Input material: PBMCs. DNA of the CDR3: TGCGCCAGCAGCTTAGCCTTCTCTGGGGCCAACGTCCTGACTTTC. It encodes CASSLAFSGANVLTF. The variable domain in full, completed from reference TRBV5-1 and TRBJ2-6, reads KAGVTQTPRYLIKTRGQQVTLSCSPISGHRSVSWYQQTPGQGLQFLFEYFSETQRNKGNFPGRFSGRQFSNSRSEMNVSTLELGDSALYLCASSLAFSGANVLTFGAGSRLTVL.